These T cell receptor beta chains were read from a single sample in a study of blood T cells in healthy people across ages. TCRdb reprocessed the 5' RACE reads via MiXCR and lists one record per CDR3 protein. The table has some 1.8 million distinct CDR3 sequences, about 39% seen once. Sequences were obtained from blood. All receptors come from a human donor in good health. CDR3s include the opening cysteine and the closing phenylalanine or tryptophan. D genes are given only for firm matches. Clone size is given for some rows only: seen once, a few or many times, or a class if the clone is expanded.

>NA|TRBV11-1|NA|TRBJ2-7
TGTGCCAGCAGCCGTTTCGGGGGCATTGGTTACGAGCAGTACTTC
CASSRFGGIGYEQYF
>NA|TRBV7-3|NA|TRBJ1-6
TGTGCCAGCAGCTTAACTGGGGACCCGGGGTCACCCCTCCACTTT
CASSLTGDPGSPLHF
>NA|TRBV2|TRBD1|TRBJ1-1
TGTGCCAGCAACCTTATCGGGACAGGGGCGAACACTGAAGCTTTCTTT
CASNLIGTGANTEAFF
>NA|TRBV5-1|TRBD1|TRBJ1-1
TGCGCCAGCAGCCAAACGGGACAGCCAAACACTGAAGCTTTCTTT
CASSQTGQPNTEAFF
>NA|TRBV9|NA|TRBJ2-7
TGTGCCAGCAGCGTAGGAACAGGTCCCCTATACGAGCAGTACTTC
CASSVGTGPLYEQYF
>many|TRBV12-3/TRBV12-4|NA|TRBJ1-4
TGTGCCAGCAGCTCAGACAGGGAAAAACTGTTTTTT
CASSSDREKLFF
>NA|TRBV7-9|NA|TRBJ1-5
TGCGCCAGCAGCCGACAAGCAATATCGCCCCAGCATTTT
CASSRQAISPQHF
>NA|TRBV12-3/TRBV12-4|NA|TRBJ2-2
TGTGCCAGCAGTTTCACAGGGTCCGGGGAGCTGTTTTTT
CASSFTGSGELFF
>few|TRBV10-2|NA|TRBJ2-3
TGCGCCAGCAGGCCCGGGACCGCGAACACAGATACGCAGTATTTT
CASRPGTANTDTQYF
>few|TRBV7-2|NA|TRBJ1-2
TGTGCCAGCAGCCGCTTAGCGGACCCTAACTATGGCTACACCTTC
CASSRLADPNYGYTF
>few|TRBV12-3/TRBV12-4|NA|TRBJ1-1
TGTGCCAGCAGTCTGCGCTCTCGAGCAGCTTTCTTT
CASSLRSRAAFF
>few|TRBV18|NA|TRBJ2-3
TGTGCCAGCTCATTTGCATCTAGCGATACGCAGTATTTT
CASSFASSDTQYF
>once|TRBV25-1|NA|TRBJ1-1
TGTGCCAGCAGTGAAGTGGGCAGGGGGAACACTGAAGCTTTCTTT
CASSEVGRGNTEAFF
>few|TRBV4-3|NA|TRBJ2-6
TGCGCCAGCAGCCAACATTCCGGTGGGGCCAACGTCCTGACTTTC
CASSQHSGGANVLTF
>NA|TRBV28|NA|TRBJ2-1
TGTGCCAGCATCTCGTCCGGGGGTAGCTCCTACAATAAGCAGTTCTTC
CASISSGGSSYNKQFF
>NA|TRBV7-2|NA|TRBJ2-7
TGTGCCAGCAGTTTGCCCTCCCGGAGTGAGCAGTACTTC
CASSLPSRSEQYF
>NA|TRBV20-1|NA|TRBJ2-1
TGCAGTGCTAGAGCCCCTGACAGATACAATGAGCAGTTCTTC
CSARAPDRYNEQFF
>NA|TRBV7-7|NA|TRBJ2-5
TGTGCTAGCAGCCTACATACCAGGGAGACCCAGTACTTC
CASSLHTRETQYF
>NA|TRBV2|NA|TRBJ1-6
TGTGCCAGCAGTGTCGTCCGCCAGTCGGAGGGTTCACCCCTCCACTTT
CASSVVRQSEGSPLHF
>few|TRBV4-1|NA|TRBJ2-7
TGCGCCAGCAGCCAAGGGTGGGAGCAGTACTTC
CASSQGWEQYF
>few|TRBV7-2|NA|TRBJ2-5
TGTGCCAGCAGCGCGCGTGAACAGGGAGGGGAGGAGACCCAGTACTTC
CASSAREQGGEETQYF
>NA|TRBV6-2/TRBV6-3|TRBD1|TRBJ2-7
TGTGCCAGTGAGGACAGGAATTCCTACGAGCAGTACTTC
CASEDRNSYEQYF
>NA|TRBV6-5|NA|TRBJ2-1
TGTGCCAGCAGTACCACTTTCGGGGGCGGGGAGCAGTTCTTC
CASSTTFGGGEQFF